This T cell receptor beta chain was recorded in a study (dated by TCRdb to about 2015). About the full investigation: The study tested whether tumor-infiltrating Tregs in breast cancer are recruited from blood Tregs or converted in situ from other CD4+ T cell subsets. The investigation overall reported the following: The larger-cohort validation was restricted to a single TCR beta V-J rearrangement rather than whole repertoires. Tumor memory CD4+ T cell TCR gene usage was found to cluster with blood and lymph node memory CD4+ cells and with lymph node naive CD4+ cells. The greatest overlap of tumor-infiltrating Treg TCR alpha and beta sequences was observed with tumor naive CD4+ T cells, followed by blood naive CD4+ T cells.

Comment on this clonotype: Its antigen specificity is not known. Sequence at one end of the junction differs from germline and may be a read error.

The CDR3 measures 14 amino acids from cysteine to phenylalanine. Just CDR3 DNA is preserved here, 42 bases in frame from base 1. Looking up the germline V gene yields CDR1 SGHTA and CDR2 FQGTGA. The memory CD4+ T cell population was isolated based on a CD4+CD45RO+CD25- phenotype. Tregs, naive and memory CD4+ T cells from tumor, blood and ipsilateral draining lymph nodes of a few breast cancer patients underwent full-length TCR alpha and beta sequencing. Tumor tissue and lymph nodes obtained by ipsilateral axillary dissection were perfused with PBS, cut into small pieces and digested using collagenase I and hyaluronidase. Ficoll density gradient centrifugation was used to isolate mononuclear cells from lymph nodes or from 40 to 50 ml of peripheral blood. FACS confirmed that the sorted cell populations were more than 90% pure. Full-length TCR variable regions were amplified by 5' RACE PCR with constant-region reverse primers, followed by semi-nested PCR with Nested Universal Primer A. Using the ReliaPrep RNA Cell Miniprep System, total RNA was extracted, and the SMARTer RACE 5'/3' Kit was then used to reverse transcribe the RNA into 5'RACE-ready cDNA. Multiplex adaptors were used to barcode the full-length TCR alpha and beta libraries, which were then sequenced on an Illumina MiSeq. As for the authors' bioinformatics: Sequencing data were pooled across the five patients for each of nine subset-tissue groups and compared by unsupervised clustering of TCR gene usage. The Morisita-Horn index was used to calculate repertoire similarity, with shared sequences weighted according to their contribution to each repertoire. TCRdb itself trimmed the public reads at Q25 with fastp, ran MiXCR and retained productive beta chains. Entries are consolidated by CDR3 protein sequence, retaining the most common genes and DNA. TCRdb assigned the V and J calls; the authors' analysis was not used. This sample holds 62,000 or so distinct CDR3 sequences; roughly 23% were observed only once. The ten biggest clones cover about 3% of the sample.

Material for sequencing was memory CD4+ T cells sorted from a lymph node. The cell subset or site label, as the study defines it: memory CD4+ T cells, CD4+CD45RO+CD25-. Recombination joined TRBV7-3 with TRBJ2-1; TRBD2 is possibly the D segment (6 matching bases). This receptor was taken from a female donor with breast cancer. This receptor has the CDR3 CASSVGTAYNEQIF. The sequence in DNA is TGTGCCAGCAGCGTCGGGACTGCCTACAATGAGCAGATCTTC. The full variable domain, completed from the reference TRBV7-3 and TRBJ2-1 proteins outside the CDR3, reads GAGVSQTPSNKVTEKGKYVELRCDPISGHTALYWYRQSLGQGPEFLIYFQGTGAADDSGLPNDRFFAVRPEGSVSTLKIQRTERGDSAVYLCASSVGTAYNEQIFGPGTRLTVL.